The rows below give T cell receptor beta chains drawn from one sample of a study of blood T cell repertoires in COVID-19. Sequencing used immunoSEQ multiplex PCR; TCRdb keeps in-frame clones, though not all of them. Among some 430,000 clones listed, about 92% were seen once. Sequenced sample: PBMCs or T cells enriched from blood (not recorded which). These receptors all stem from a man between 18 and 29 years old who had recovered from COVID-19. Each CDR3 is given with its conserved first and last residue. Each record gives: D gene, V gene, J gene, clone size, CDR3 protein, CDR3 DNA. D genes are given only for firm matches. Some rows mark clone size as missing; the rest say once, few, many or name a class of expanded clone.

-,TRBV6-5,TRBJ1-3,-,CASDHRNSGNTIYF,TGTGCCAGCGACCACAGAAACTCTGGAAACACCATATATTTT
TRBD2,TRBV5-1,TRBJ2-5,-,CASSLVPSGGLGSTQYF,TGCGCCAGCAGCTTGGTCCCTAGCGGGGGGCTGGGTTCGACCCAGTACTTC
TRBD1,TRBV9,TRBJ1-2,-,CASSPRDREGYTF,TGTGCCAGCAGCCCCCGGGACAGGGAGGGCTACACCTTC
-,TRBV29-1,TRBJ2-7,-,CSVERGTDEQYF,TGCAGCGTTGAACGGGGGACCGACGAGCAGTACTTC
-,TRBV12-3/TRBV12-4,TRBJ1-4,-,CASASWEKLFF,TGTGCCAGCGCCAGTTGGGAAAAACTGTTTTTT
TRBD1,TRBV28,TRBJ2-1,-,CASSFSRARGLGEQFF,TGTGCCAGCAGTTTCTCCCGGGCAAGGGGGCTAGGTGAGCAGTTCTTC
TRBD2,TRBV18,TRBJ2-5,-,CASSPTGRGSQETQYF,TGTGCCAGCTCACCGACCGGGAGGGGGAGCCAAGAGACCCAGTACTTC
-,TRBV5-4,TRBJ2-4,once,CASSLGDIQYF,TGTGCCAGCAGCTTGGGAGACATTCAGTACTTC
TRBD1,TRBV28,TRBJ1-3,-,CASSPHRWDRGFGNTIYF,TGTGCCAGCAGTCCTCATAGGTGGGACAGGGGGTTCGGAAACACCATATATTTT
TRBD2,TRBV6-5,TRBJ2-1,-,CASTHGGRGNNEQFF,TGTGCCAGCACCCACGGGGGGAGAGGGAACAATGAGCAGTTCTTC
-,TRBV5-1,TRBJ2-3,-,CASSSGIGGTDTQYF,TGCGCCAGCAGCTCGGGGATCGGCGGCACAGATACGCAGTATTTT
-,TRBV2,TRBJ1-1,-,CASSGRGGAGFKNEAFF,TGTGCCAGCAGCGGCCGGGGGGGCGCTGGATTCAAAAATGAAGCTTTCTTT
TRBD1,TRBV5-1,TRBJ2-5,-,CASSLGEGARETQYF,TGCGCCAGCAGCTTGGGCGAGGGGGCTAGGGAGACCCAGTACTTC
-,TRBV2,TRBJ1-5,-,CASSEGGLSNQPQHF,TGTGCCAGCAGTGAAGGGGGCCTAAGCAATCAGCCCCAGCATTTT
-,TRBV15,TRBJ2-1,-,CATSRDIVVGGKQFF,TGTGCCACCAGCAGAGATATCGTCGTCGGGGGAAAGCAGTTCTTC
-,TRBV3-1/TRBV3-2,TRBJ1-5,once,CASSQGSGNQPQHF,TGTGCCAGCAGCCAAGGATCGGGGAATCAGCCCCAGCATTTT
TRBD1,TRBV28,TRBJ1-1,once,CASRGSGQGHTEAFF,TGTGCCAGCAGGGGATCGGGACAGGGTCACACTGAAGCTTTCTTT
TRBD1,TRBV24-1,TRBJ1-1,-,CATRETGLNTEAFF,TGTGCCACCAGGGAGACAGGGCTGAACACTGAAGCTTTCTTT
-,TRBV7-6,TRBJ2-6,-,CASRTYGVSGANVLTF,TGTGCCAGCAGGACATACGGGGTCTCTGGGGCCAACGTCCTGACTTTC
-,TRBV18,TRBJ1-6,-,CASSPSTQDYNSPLHF,TGTGCCAGCTCACCATCGACGCAGGACTATAATTCACCCCTCCACTTT
-,TRBV6-1,TRBJ1-6,-,CASSEGVQGNSPLHF,TGTGCCAGCAGTGAAGGAGTGCAGGGGAACTCACCCCTCCACTTT
-,TRBV6-1,TRBJ1-2,-,CASSDLGGDTGYTF,TGTGCCAGCAGTGACCTCGGGGGGGATACTGGCTACACCTTC
-,TRBV6-2/TRBV6-3,TRBJ2-7,-,CASSLGGSYEQYF,TGTGCCAGCAGCTTAGGGGGTTCCTACGAGCAGTACTTC
TRBD2,TRBV10-2,TRBJ2-7,once,CASSQLAGGSGEQYF,TGCGCTAGCAGTCAACTAGCGGGAGGAAGCGGCGAGCAGTACTTC
-,TRBV13,TRBJ2-1,-,CASSSSGFEQFF,TGTGCCAGCAGTTCGAGCGGGTTTGAGCAGTTCTTC
-,TRBV10-1,TRBJ1-1,-,CASSEYRDTEAFF,TGCGCCAGCAGTGAGTACAGGGACACTGAAGCTTTCTTT
TRBD1,TRBV4-1,TRBJ1-2,-,CASSQVPSGDRVWYGYTF,TGCGCCAGCAGCCAAGTTCCCTCCGGTGACAGGGTGTGGTATGGCTACACCTTC
TRBD2,TRBV4-2,TRBJ2-3,-,CASSQANHTSGGSKSTDTQYF,TGTGCCAGCAGCCAAGCTAATCATACTAGCGGGGGCTCGAAGTCCACAGATACGCAGTATTTT
TRBD2,TRBV2,TRBJ2-5,-,CASSLSGTSGRVGRQETQYF,TGTGCCAGCAGTCTTTCTGGGACTAGCGGGAGGGTCGGGCGACAAGAGACCCAGTACTTC
-,TRBV15,TRBJ1-2,few,CATSRLSSGSSLDGYTF,TGTGCCACCAGCAGGCTTTCCTCGGGATCCAGCCTCGATGGCTACACCTTC
TRBD1,TRBV29-1,TRBJ2-3,-,CSGGQFTDTQYF,TGCAGCGGGGGACAGTTCACAGATACGCAGTATTTT
-,TRBV28,TRBJ1-5,-,CASSLGQTHQPQHF,TGTGCCAGCAGTTTAGGGCAGACCCATCAGCCCCAGCATTTT
-,TRBV11-2,TRBJ1-2,-,CATQRGNFPNYGYTF,TGTGCCACCCAAAGGGGTAACTTTCCTAACTATGGCTACACCTTC
-,TRBV5-1,TRBJ2-1,-,CASSIREHNEQFF,TGCGCCAGCAGCATCCGGGAACACAATGAGCAGTTCTTC
-,TRBV11-2,TRBJ2-3,-,CASSRGVAEPPRTDTQYF,TGTGCCAGCAGCCGAGGAGTAGCGGAACCCCCGAGAACAGATACGCAGTATTTT
TRBD1,TRBV18,TRBJ2-3,-,CASSSIGQGTTDTQYF,TGTGCCAGCTCCTCGATCGGACAGGGTACCACAGATACGCAGTATTTT
-,TRBV27,TRBJ1-6,-,CASSSPTSYNSPLHF,TGTGCCAGCAGCTCCCCCACATCTTATAATTCACCCCTCCACTTT
-,TRBV3-1/TRBV3-2,TRBJ2-3,once,CASSQGTGLDTQYF,TGTGCCAGCAGCCAAGGCACAGGGTTGGATACGCAGTATTTT
TRBD1,TRBV18,TRBJ1-3,-,CASSRGTGRLSGNTIYF,TGTGCCAGCTCTCGCGGGACAGGGCGGCTAAGTGGAAACACCATATATTTT
-,TRBV5-1,TRBJ1-2,-,CASSPTPDRYGYTF,TGCGCCAGCAGCCCTACGCCGGACAGATATGGCTACACCTTC
-,TRBV19,TRBJ1-5,-,CASSIEPTGYNQPQHF,TGTGCCAGTAGTATAGAACCGACAGGATACAATCAGCCCCAGCATTTT
-,TRBV29-1,TRBJ2-1,-,CSVDSLAGGNEQFF,TGCAGCGTTGACAGCCTAGCTGGCGGGAATGAGCAGTTCTTC
-,TRBV2,TRBJ1-6,few,CASSDDPDNSPLHF,TGTGCCAGCAGTGACGATCCAGATAATTCACCCCTCCACTTT
-,TRBV9,TRBJ2-1,-,CASSGGTPYNEQFF,TGTGCCAGCAGCGGCGGGACTCCATACAATGAGCAGTTCTTC
TRBD1,TRBV19,TRBJ1-2,-,CASSRTGAGYTF,TGTGCCAGTAGTCGGACAGGAGCTGGCTACACCTTC
TRBD2,TRBV3-1/TRBV3-2,TRBJ2-3,-,CASSRSGRRPTDTQYF,TGTGCCAGCAGCCGGAGCGGGAGAAGGCCCACAGATACGCAGTATTTT
TRBD1,TRBV6-1,TRBJ2-7,-,CASSEGRQGRNEQYF,TGTGCCAGCAGTGAGGGGCGACAGGGAAGGAACGAGCAGTACTTC
TRBD1,TRBV5-1,TRBJ2-7,-,CASSLPDRGRLRQYF,TGCGCCAGCAGCCTCCCGGACAGGGGGCGTTTACGGCAGTACTTC
-,TRBV7-8,TRBJ1-3,-,CASSLSPTPGNTIYF,TGTGCCAGCAGCTTAAGTCCGACACCCGGAAACACCATATATTTT
-,TRBV14,TRBJ1-1,-,CASSQDQRNPAAFF,TGTGCCAGCAGCCAAGATCAGCGGAACCCGGCAGCTTTCTTT